The entry that follows covers one T cell receptor (beta chain) sequence. This entry is derived from a study of T-cell reconstitution after alpha-beta-depleted transplantation in children. The length of the CDR3 is 20 residues. CDR1 and CDR2 (germline): MGHDK, SYGVNS. The ends lost 4 bases at V and 6 bases at J; junction bases unmatched: 18. A TCRbeta library incorporating unique molecular identifiers was prepared. TCRdb reanalysed the PCR reads using MiXCR and keeps one entry per CDR3 protein. The data contain about 580,000 distinct CDR3 sequences, 20% to 30% of them singletons. Sequencing was performed on PBMCs, taken before TCRalphabeta/CD19-depleted stem cell transplant. J is TRBJ2-2 and V is TRBV25-1; 12 bases line up with TRBD2. The TCR sequence derives from a boy younger than two with Wiskott-Aldrich syndrome, due to receive a stem cell transplant. The DNA for the CDR3 is TGTGCCAGCAGTGTTTATTCGGGACAGGGTCTAGCGGGAGGGGCCGGGGAGCTGTTTTTT. This encodes CASSVYSGQGLAGGAGELFF.